Following are 17 T cell receptor beta chains from one sample sequenced in a study of cytomegalovirus exposure and HLA in healthy donors. Primers: 60 Vbeta forward and 13 Jbeta reverse. Repertoires were generated with immunoSEQ multiplex PCR, while TCRdb's copy carries only in-frame clones and drops some. Of about 110,000 clones in the sample, 79% were seen once. What was sequenced was PBMCs. The receptors shown here come from a man younger than 40 in good health and CMV-seropositive.

The rearrangement links TRBV11-3 to TRBJ1-6; possibly TRBD1 for D (5 bases). The CDR3 runs 13 residues. Germline-derived CDR1 and CDR2 are SGHNT and YENEEA. With 5 bases removed from V and 6 bases from J, the gap between germline ends came to 8 bases. CDR3 residues: CASSQGGNSPLHF. CDR3 sequence (DNA): TGTGCCAGCAGCCAGGGTGGTAATTCACCCCTCCACTTT.

The chain is built from TRBV6-5 and TRBJ1-3, with 7 positions matching TRBD1. CDR3 length: 15 residues. J gave up 2 bases and V 6 bases, and 7 bases lay outside the gene matches. Per germline, CDR1 MNHEY and CDR2 SVGAGI. The CDR3: CASRPDRDPGNTIYF. The CDR3 DNA follows: TGTGCCAGCAGACCCGACAGGGACCCTGGAAACACCATATATTTT.

The chain is built from TRBV25-1 and TRBJ2-1; 11 bases match TRBD1. Germline assignment: CDR1 MGHDK and CDR2 SYGVNS. Trimming removed 6 bases from V and 5 bases from J; junction bases left unmatched: 9. CDR3 length equals 16 residues. The CDR3 reads CASSDEGTGGDNEQFF. Written as DNA, the CDR3 is TGTGCCAGCAGCGATGAGGGGACAGGGGGTGACAATGAGCAGTTCTTC.

The genes are TRBV5-6 and TRBJ1-6; TRBD1 might be the D (6 bases). Germline V gene lookup returns CDR1 SGHDT and CDR2 YYEEEE. Trimming took off 4 bases at V and 3 bases at J, with 17 bases between the two ends. The CDR3 sequence is 17 residues long. This CDR3 is CASSGGQFFGYNSPLHF. CDR3 sequence (DNA): TGTGCCAGCAGCGGAGGACAGTTTTTCGGCTATAATTCACCCCTCCACTTT. Complete variable domain (other parts from reference TRBV5-6 and TRBJ1-6): DAGVTQSPTHLIKTRGQQVTLRCSPKSGHDTVSWYQQALGQGPQFIFQYYEEEERQRGNFPDRFSGHQFPNYSSELNVNALLLGDSALYLCASSGGQFFGYNSPLHFGNGTRLTVT.

The V gene is TRBV28, the J gene TRBJ1-5; TRBD1 might be the D (6 bases). Germline assignment: CDR1 MDHEN and CDR2 SYDVKM. Trimming removed 8 bases from V and 7 bases from J, with 12 bases in between. CDR3 size: 12 residues. The CDR3 region is CASDRLGQPQHF. The CDR3 DNA follows: TGTGCCAGCGACAGGTTGGGACAGCCCCAGCATTTT.

In its sample, this clone was seen many times. The rearrangement uses TRBV4-3 and TRBJ2-1; 9 bases match TRBD1. In germline, CDR1 is LGHNA, CDR2 YSLEER. V was clipped by 1 base and J by 2 bases; unmatched bases: 6. The CDR3 runs to 17 residues. The DNA for the CDR3 is TGCGCCAGCAGCCAAGGTCCCGGGACAGGGACCTACAATGAGCAGTTCTTC. Its protein product is CASSQGPGTGTYNEQFF.

V gene TRBV5-1 combines with J gene TRBJ1-1; no clear D gene. The CDR3 covers 16 residues. Germline CDR1 SGHRS, CDR2 YFSETQ. V lost 4 bases and J 0 bases, leaving 16 bases between the germline ends. CDR3 DNA: TGCGCCAGCAGCCCCTCGGGCTCCGGGATGAACACTGAAGCTTTCTTT. It yields the protein CASSPSGSGMNTEAFF.

This rearrangement joins TRBV30 to TRBJ1-2; 10 positions match TRBD1. Trimming cost V 2 bases and J 5 bases; bases outside gene matches: 2. CDR1 is GTSNPN, CDR2 SVGIG, per germline (reference sequence). CDR3 size: 13 residues. As DNA, the CDR3 is TGTGCCTGGAGTCGACAGGGGGCTTATGGCTACACCTTC. This translates into CAWSRQGAYGYTF.

This clone was detected only a few times. The CDR3 here is CASSSHDRATEAFF. CDR3 nucleotide sequence: TGTGCCAGCAGCTCTCATGACAGGGCCACTGAAGCTTTCTTT. This chain links TRBV7-3 with TRBJ1-1; TRBD1 aligns across 7 bases. This CDR3 spans 14 amino acids. V lost 4 bases to trimming and J lost 4 bases; unmatched junction nucleotides: 6. Germline V lookup: CDR1 SGHTA, CDR2 FQGTGA.

As to this clone: This specimen includes other DNA sequences encoding the same CDR3. The rearrangement joins TRBV18 to TRBJ1-2; TRBD1 might be the D (6 bases). Germline CDR1 and CDR2: KGHSH and LQKENI. V was shortened by 3 bases and J by 2 bases, with 7 bases between the two germline ends. CDR3 length: 13 residues. The CDR3, as DNA: TGTGCCAGCTCACCCGGACAGAACTATGGCTACACCTTC. Amino acid sequence: CASSPGQNYGYTF.

The gene calls are TRBV5-8 and TRBJ2-6; TRBD1 matches at 10 bases. CDR1 SGHTS and CDR2 YDEGEE come from the germline V gene. The CDR3 loop spans 18 amino acids. Germline trimming cut 5 bases from V and 3 bases from J; bases unmatched to any gene: 11. CDR3 residues: CASRNRDRGLFGANVLTF. The DNA of the CDR3 is TGTGCCAGCAGAAACCGGGACAGGGGTCTGTTTGGGGCCAACGTCCTGACTTTC.

CDR3 sequence: CAISGLGQGAEAFF. The DNA for the CDR3 is TGTGCCATCAGTGGTCTCGGTCAGGGGGCTGAAGCTTTCTTT. J is TRBJ1-1 and V is TRBV10-3; TRBD1 matches at 7 bases. Germline V gene lookup returns CDR1 ENHRY and CDR2 SYGVKD. The CDR3 extends over 14 amino acids. V shed 4 bases and J 6 bases; nucleotides not matched to a gene: 8.

The V call is TRBV4-1, the J call TRBJ1-3, with 7 bases aligning to TRBD1. The length of the CDR3 is 19 residues. Germline V lookup: CDR1 MGHRA, CDR2 YSYEKL. Losses at the gene ends were 2 bases for V and 0 bases for J; bases not matched to a gene: 13. The CDR3 here is CASSQLYGRGRSSGNTIYF. In DNA form, the CDR3 reads TGCGCCAGCAGCCAACTATATGGAAGGGGGCGAAGCTCTGGAAACACCATATATTTT.

The chain employs TRBV19 and TRBJ2-3, with 11 bases fitting TRBD2. V lost 4 bases, J lost 5 bases, and 5 bases stayed unmatched. The germline gives CDR1 LNHDA, CDR2 SQIVND (reference sequence). CDR3 length equals 15 residues. Here the CDR3 DNA reads TGTGCCAGTAGTAAAACTAGCGGGGGTAGAGATACGCAGTATTTT. This codes for CASSKTSGGRDTQYF.

The chain is built from TRBV11-2 and TRBJ2-3; TRBD2 aligns across 9 bases. V trimming: 7 bases; J trimming: 3 bases; junction bases outside the gene matches: 5. CDR1 is SGHAT and CDR2 is FQNNGV in the germline V gene. This CDR3 has 14 residues. The CDR3 DNA reads as TGTGCCAGCAACCCGGGACTAGCAACAGATACGCAGTATTTT. Protein: CASNPGLATDTQYF.

The rearrangement uses TRBV27 and TRBJ2-5, with 8 bases matching TRBD1. Germline V lookup: CDR1 MNHEY, CDR2 SMNVEV (reference sequence). This CDR3 region has 15 residues. With 3 bases clipped from V and 2 bases from J, the junction kept 5 bases outside the gene matches. In DNA, the CDR3 is TGTGCCAGCAGTTTCGACAGGGGAGGACAAGAGACCCAGTACTTC. Protein: CASSFDRGGQETQYF.

This clone was found a few times. This chain links TRBV6-1 with TRBJ1-4; D is possibly TRBD1 (6 bases). Germline CDR1 MNHNS, CDR2 SASEGT. Trimming removed 8 bases at V and 7 bases at J, with 20 bases between. This CDR3 is built from 15 residues. The CDR3: CASSQKAGGGEKLFF. The DNA for the CDR3 is TGTGCCAGCTCCCAAAAAGCGGGGGGCGGTGAAAAACTGTTTTTT.